This note documents a single T cell receptor beta chain sequence. The antigen remains unidentified. The data are from a study of post-analysis software for immune sequencing data. Study background: Relapsing-remitting, secondary progressive and progressive-relapsing courses of multiple sclerosis were included. Points from the study as a whole: Included in a set of a few TRBV segments more frequent in patients than controls were TRBV5-6, TRBV5-1 and TRBV20-1. Multiple sclerosis patients showed significantly lower normalized Chao1 diversity than controls did.

The CDR3 extends over 14 amino acids. Between the trimmed V and J ends, which lost 7 bases and 4 bases, there was a span of 15 bases. The TCR beta cDNA libraries contained unique molecular identifiers. TCRdb re-analysed the PCR reads in MiXCR, keeping a single row per CDR3 protein. The table records roughly 570,000 distinct CDR3 sequences, around 36% of them present only once. The chain carries TRBV12-3 or TRBV12-4 and TRBJ2-3, with D perhaps TRBD1 (6 bases). Sequencing used blood. The origin of this receptor is a girl aged 2-17 years with multiple sclerosis. CDR3 DNA sequence: TGTGCCAGCAAACAGGGAGTTGGCGCAGATACGCAGTATTTT. It codes for CASKQGVGADTQYF.